This TCR beta chain came from a study of neurological immune-mediated disorders. This clonotype was seen ten or more times. The antigen is undetermined. Over 200 million TCR-beta sequences from 15-18 subjects came from every sequencing run. TCRdb processed the 5' RACE reads anew with MiXCR; each CDR3 protein has one entry. The sample holds tens of thousands of distinct CDR3 sequences, around 3.8% seen once. Broader study findings: Phylogenetic grouping assigned the repertoires of 18 of 34 multiple sclerosis patients to one related-CDR3 cluster, which constitutes a possible signature. Multiple sclerosis, the disease with the least TCR clonal expansion, fell below healthy controls, whereas HTLV-1-associated myelopathy showed the most.

The sequence was obtained from a woman aged 40 to 49 with multiple sclerosis. Sequenced material: CD4+ T cells from blood.

The CDR3, as DNA: TGCGCCAGCAGCTTGGCGCCGCCCGGGGGTAGCGGGGTAGATGAGCAGTTCTTC. Residues: CASSLAPPGGSGVDEQFF. The chain combines TRBV5-1 with TRBJ2-1, with 8 nucleotides matching TRBD2. There are 18 residues in the CDR3. The germline V gene has CDR1 SGHRS and CDR2 YFSETQ. With 0 bases clipped from V and 8 bases from J, the junction kept 16 bases outside the gene matches.